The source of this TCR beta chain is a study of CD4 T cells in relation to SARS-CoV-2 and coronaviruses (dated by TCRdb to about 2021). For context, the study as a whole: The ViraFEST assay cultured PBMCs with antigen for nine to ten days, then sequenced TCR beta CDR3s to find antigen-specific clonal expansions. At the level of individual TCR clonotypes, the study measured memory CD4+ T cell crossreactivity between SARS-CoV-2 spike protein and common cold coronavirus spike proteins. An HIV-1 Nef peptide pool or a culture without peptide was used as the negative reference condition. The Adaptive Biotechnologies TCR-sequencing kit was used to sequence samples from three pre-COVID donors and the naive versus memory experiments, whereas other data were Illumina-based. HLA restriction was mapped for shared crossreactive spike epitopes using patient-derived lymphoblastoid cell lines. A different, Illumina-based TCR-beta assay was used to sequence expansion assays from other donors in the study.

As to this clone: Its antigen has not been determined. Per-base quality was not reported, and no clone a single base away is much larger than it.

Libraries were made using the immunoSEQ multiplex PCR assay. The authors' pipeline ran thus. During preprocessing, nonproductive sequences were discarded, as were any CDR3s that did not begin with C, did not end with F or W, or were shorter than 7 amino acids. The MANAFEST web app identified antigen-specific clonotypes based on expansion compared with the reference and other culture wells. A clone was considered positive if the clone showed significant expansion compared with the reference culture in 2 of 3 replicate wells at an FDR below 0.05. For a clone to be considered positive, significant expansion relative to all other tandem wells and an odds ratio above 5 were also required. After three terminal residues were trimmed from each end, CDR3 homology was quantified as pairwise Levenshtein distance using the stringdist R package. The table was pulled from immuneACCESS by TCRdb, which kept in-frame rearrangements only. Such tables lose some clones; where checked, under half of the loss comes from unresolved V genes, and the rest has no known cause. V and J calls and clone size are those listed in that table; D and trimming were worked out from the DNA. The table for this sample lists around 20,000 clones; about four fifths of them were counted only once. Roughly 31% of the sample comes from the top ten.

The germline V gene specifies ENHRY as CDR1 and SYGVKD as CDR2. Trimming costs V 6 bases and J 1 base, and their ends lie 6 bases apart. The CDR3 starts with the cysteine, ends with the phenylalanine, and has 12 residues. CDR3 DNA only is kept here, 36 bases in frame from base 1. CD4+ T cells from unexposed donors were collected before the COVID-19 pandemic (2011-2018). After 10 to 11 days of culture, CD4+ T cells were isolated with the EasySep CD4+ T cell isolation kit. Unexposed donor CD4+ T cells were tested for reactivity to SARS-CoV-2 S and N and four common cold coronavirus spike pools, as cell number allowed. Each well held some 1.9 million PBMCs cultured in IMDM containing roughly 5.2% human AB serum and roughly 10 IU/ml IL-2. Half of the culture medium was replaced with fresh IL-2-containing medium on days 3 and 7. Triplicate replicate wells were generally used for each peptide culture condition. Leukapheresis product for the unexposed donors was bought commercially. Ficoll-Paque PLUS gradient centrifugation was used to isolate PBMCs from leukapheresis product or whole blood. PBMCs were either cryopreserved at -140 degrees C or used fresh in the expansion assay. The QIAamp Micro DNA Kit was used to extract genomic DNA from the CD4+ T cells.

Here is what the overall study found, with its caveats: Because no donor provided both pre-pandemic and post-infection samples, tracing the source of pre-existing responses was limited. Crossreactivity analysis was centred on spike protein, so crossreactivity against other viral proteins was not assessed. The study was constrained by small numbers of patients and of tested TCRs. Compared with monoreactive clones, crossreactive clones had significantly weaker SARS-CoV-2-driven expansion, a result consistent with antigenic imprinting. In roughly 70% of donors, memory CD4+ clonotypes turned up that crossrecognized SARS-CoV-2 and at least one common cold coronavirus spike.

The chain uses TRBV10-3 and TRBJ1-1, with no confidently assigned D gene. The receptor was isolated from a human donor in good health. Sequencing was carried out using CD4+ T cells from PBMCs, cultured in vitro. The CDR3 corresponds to CAIRYSNTEAFF. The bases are TGTGCCATCAGGTATTCGAACACTGAAGCTTTCTTT.